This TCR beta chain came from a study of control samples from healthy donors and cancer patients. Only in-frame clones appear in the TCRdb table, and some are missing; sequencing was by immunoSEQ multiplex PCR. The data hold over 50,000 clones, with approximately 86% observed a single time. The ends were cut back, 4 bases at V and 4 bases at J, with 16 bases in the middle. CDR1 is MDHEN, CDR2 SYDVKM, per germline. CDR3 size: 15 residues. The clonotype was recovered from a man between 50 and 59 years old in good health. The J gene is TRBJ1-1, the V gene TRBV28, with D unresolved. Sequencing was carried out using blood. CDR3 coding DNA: TGTGCCAGCAGTTCCCTGACCCCGGGGAGCACTGAAGCTTTCTTT. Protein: CASSSLTPGSTEAFF.